This TCR beta chain was captured by sequencing in a study of response to subunit inactivated influenza vaccine. Germline CDR1 SGHTA, CDR2 FQGNSA. Trimming pared 0 bases from V and 9 bases from J, leaving 15 bases between. There are 15 residues in the CDR3. TCRdb fed the RT-PCR reads into MiXCR, producing one record per CDR3 protein. Of 530,000 or so distinct CDR3 sequences in the sample, about 11% were seen once. This receptor was taken from a man aged 50 to 60 who received an inactivated influenza vaccine. The chain links TRBV7-2 to TRBJ2-1; D is perhaps TRBD1 (6 bases). Sequences were derived from PBMCs from blood, sampled on the day of vaccination. The CDR3 DNA is TGTGCCAGCAGCTTAGCCCGCCCAGGGGAGAGTGAGCAGTTCTTC. Its protein is CASSLARPGESEQFF.